Listed here are 10 T cell receptor beta chains from one sample, sequenced in a study of cytomegalovirus exposure and HLA in healthy donors. Primers included in the PCR were 60 Vbeta and 13 Jbeta primers. TCRdb's table, derived via immunoSEQ multiplex PCR, lists solely in-frame clones and lacks some. Of about 94,000 clones in the sample, approximately 74% were seen once. Sequencing used PBMCs. The receptors were sampled from a man aged 25 to 40 in good health and CMV-seropositive.

This chain joins TRBV6-5 and TRBJ1-1, with D possibly TRBD1 on 5 matching bases. Germline-derived CDR1 and CDR2 are MNHEY and SVGAGI. The ends were cut back, 3 bases at V and 5 bases at J, with 10 bases in the middle. This CDR3 contains 13 residues. The CDR3 protein is CASSYQGPTEAFF. CDR3 DNA sequence: TGTGCCAGCAGTTATCAGGGTCCGACTGAAGCTTTCTTT.

V gene TRBV6-5 combines with J gene TRBJ1-6; 7 bases are shared with TRBD1. After removal of 3 bases from V and 7 bases from J, the junction contained 9 bases not matched to a gene. Germline V gene data show CDR1 as MNHEY and CDR2 as SVGAGI. CDR3 length equals 16 residues. DNA for the CDR3: TGTGCCAGCAGTTATACGGGACAGTTTGGCAATTCACCCCTCCACTTT. The encoded protein is CASSYTGQFGNSPLHF.

The J gene is TRBJ2-1, the V gene TRBV29-1; D might be TRBD2 (6 bases). This CDR3 has 12 residues. Trimming removed 3 bases at V and 6 bases at J, with 9 bases between. Germline V gives CDR1 SQVTM, CDR2 ANQGSEA. The CDR3 region is CSVDTGVNEQFF. The CDR3 region has the DNA TGCAGCGTTGATACGGGGGTCAATGAGCAGTTCTTC.

This clone has a handful of counts. This sequence joins TRBV7-9 and TRBJ1-3; 7 bases are shared with TRBD1. From germline, CDR1 is SEHNR and CDR2 FQNEAQ (reference sequence). The trim removed 5 bases at V and 4 bases at J, leaving 8 bases unmatched. The CDR3 has 15 amino acids. Here the CDR3 DNA reads TGTGCCAGCAGCACCAAGACAGGGAACGGAAACACCATATATTTT. Amino acid sequence: CASSTKTGNGNTIYF.

This clone has more than one count but fewer than ten. This chain links TRBV6-1 with TRBJ2-4; D ambiguous. Between the trimmed V and J ends, which lost 6 bases and 5 bases, there was a span of 5 bases. Germline lookup yields CDR1 MNHNS and CDR2 SASEGT. The CDR3 consists of 11 residues. CDR3 nucleotide sequence: TGTGCCAGCAGATTCGAAAACATTCAGTACTTC. Amino acid sequence: CASRFENIQYF.

The chain is built from TRBV2 and TRBJ1-1; a weak D match, TRBD1 (5 bases). Deletions cut 10 bases from V and 2 bases from J, with 14 bases between. Germline CDR1 and CDR2: SNHLY and FYNNEI. The CDR3 is 13 amino acids. CDR3 residues: CANTRDSNTEAFF. The CDR3 DNA sequence: TGTGCCAACACGCGGGACTCCAACACTGAAGCTTTCTTT.

The chain employs TRBV27 and TRBJ2-5, with 10 bases lining up with TRBD2. The V segment lost 4 bases and the J segment 2 bases; nucleotides outside the gene matches: 4. The CDR3 has 15 amino acids. CDR1 and CDR2 from the germline V gene are MNHEY and SMNVEV (reference sequence). The CDR3, as DNA: TGTGCCAGCAGTTCGCTAGCGGGGGATCAAGAGACCCAGTACTTC. Amino acid sequence: CASSSLAGDQETQYF.

CDR3 DNA: TGCGCCAGCAGCTTGTTCCTGAGGGAAGCCGCCCGGGAGGGAGGCCACGAGCAGTACTTC. Translation gives CASSLFLREAAREGGHEQYF. This chain joins TRBV5-1 and TRBJ2-7; 8 positions agree with TRBD2. The junction had 23 bases not matched to a gene; V was cut back by 1 base and J by 5 bases. The CDR3 contains 20 residues. Germline V gene lookup returns CDR1 SGHRS and CDR2 YFSETQ.

This chain joins TRBV30 and TRBJ2-1, with TRBD2 identical over 15 bases. The CDR3 is made up of 17 amino acids. V dropped 0 bases and J dropped 5; count of bases not matched to a gene: 5. From germline, CDR1 is GTSNPN and CDR2 SVGIG (reference sequence). The CDR3 DNA sequence: TGTGCCTGGAGTGTAAAAGGACTAGCGGGAGGGCACAATGAGCAGTTCTTC. Its protein is CAWSVKGLAGGHNEQFF.

The rearrangement links TRBV9 to TRBJ1-2; D gene unclear. Germline loops: CDR1 SGDLS, CDR2 YYNGEE. This CDR3 has 13 residues. Trimming took off 4 bases at V and 4 bases at J, with 11 bases between the two ends. The CDR3 region has the DNA TGTGCCAGCAGCCCTAGAGGCCTCTATGGCTACACCTTC. This encodes CASSPRGLYGYTF.